This T cell receptor beta chain was found in a study of cytomegalovirus exposure and HLA in healthy donors. Broader study findings: It was confirmed in vitro that a few of the CMV-associated chains were specific for CMV antigens. Rarity characterized most TCR sequences, yet some public TCRs appeared in many donors.

With respect to this clone: What it recognizes is unknown.

The V segment lost 3 bases and the J segment 0 bases; nucleotides outside the gene matches: 0. This CDR3 has 14 amino acids. Germline CDR1 KGHSH, CDR2 LQKENI. Measured with immunoSEQ multiplex PCR; TCRdb has only the in-frame clones, and not every one. The repertoire consists of around 300,000 clones, with over 75% occurring once and the leading ten covering approximately 0.9%. This TCR came from a woman aged 18-30 years in good health and CMV-seronegative. Sequenced input: PBMCs. The chain employs TRBV18 and TRBJ1-2; TRBD1 matches at 8 bases. CDR3 region: CASSPTGANYGYTF. CDR3 bases: TGTGCCAGCTCACCGACAGGGGCTAACTATGGCTACACCTTC.